The present entry profiles one T cell receptor (beta chain) with its context. In the authors' methods: Reference gene primer amplification gave nucleated cell count estimates. Clones were read by immunoSEQ multiplex PCR, and TCRdb kept only the in-frame ones, dropping some. Clone size and the V and J calls come from that table; the DNA yielded D and trimming. In the table there are a few hundred thousand clones, roughly four fifths of which are singletons. This entry comes from a study of blood T cell repertoires in COVID-19. Study-wide background: The United States, Italy and Spain supplied acute and convalescent COVID-19 samples.

V shed 6 bases and J shed 10 bases, with 18 bases lying between them. There are 13 residues in the CDR3. This sequence joins TRBV12-3 or TRBV12-4 and TRBJ1-2; D not resolved. The sequence derives from a woman aged 45-60 years with acute or convalescent COVID-19. The sample was peripheral blood. CDR3 sequence: CASSITPTAHYTF. Here the CDR3 DNA reads TGTGCCAGCAGCATTACCCCCACAGCACACTACACCTTC.